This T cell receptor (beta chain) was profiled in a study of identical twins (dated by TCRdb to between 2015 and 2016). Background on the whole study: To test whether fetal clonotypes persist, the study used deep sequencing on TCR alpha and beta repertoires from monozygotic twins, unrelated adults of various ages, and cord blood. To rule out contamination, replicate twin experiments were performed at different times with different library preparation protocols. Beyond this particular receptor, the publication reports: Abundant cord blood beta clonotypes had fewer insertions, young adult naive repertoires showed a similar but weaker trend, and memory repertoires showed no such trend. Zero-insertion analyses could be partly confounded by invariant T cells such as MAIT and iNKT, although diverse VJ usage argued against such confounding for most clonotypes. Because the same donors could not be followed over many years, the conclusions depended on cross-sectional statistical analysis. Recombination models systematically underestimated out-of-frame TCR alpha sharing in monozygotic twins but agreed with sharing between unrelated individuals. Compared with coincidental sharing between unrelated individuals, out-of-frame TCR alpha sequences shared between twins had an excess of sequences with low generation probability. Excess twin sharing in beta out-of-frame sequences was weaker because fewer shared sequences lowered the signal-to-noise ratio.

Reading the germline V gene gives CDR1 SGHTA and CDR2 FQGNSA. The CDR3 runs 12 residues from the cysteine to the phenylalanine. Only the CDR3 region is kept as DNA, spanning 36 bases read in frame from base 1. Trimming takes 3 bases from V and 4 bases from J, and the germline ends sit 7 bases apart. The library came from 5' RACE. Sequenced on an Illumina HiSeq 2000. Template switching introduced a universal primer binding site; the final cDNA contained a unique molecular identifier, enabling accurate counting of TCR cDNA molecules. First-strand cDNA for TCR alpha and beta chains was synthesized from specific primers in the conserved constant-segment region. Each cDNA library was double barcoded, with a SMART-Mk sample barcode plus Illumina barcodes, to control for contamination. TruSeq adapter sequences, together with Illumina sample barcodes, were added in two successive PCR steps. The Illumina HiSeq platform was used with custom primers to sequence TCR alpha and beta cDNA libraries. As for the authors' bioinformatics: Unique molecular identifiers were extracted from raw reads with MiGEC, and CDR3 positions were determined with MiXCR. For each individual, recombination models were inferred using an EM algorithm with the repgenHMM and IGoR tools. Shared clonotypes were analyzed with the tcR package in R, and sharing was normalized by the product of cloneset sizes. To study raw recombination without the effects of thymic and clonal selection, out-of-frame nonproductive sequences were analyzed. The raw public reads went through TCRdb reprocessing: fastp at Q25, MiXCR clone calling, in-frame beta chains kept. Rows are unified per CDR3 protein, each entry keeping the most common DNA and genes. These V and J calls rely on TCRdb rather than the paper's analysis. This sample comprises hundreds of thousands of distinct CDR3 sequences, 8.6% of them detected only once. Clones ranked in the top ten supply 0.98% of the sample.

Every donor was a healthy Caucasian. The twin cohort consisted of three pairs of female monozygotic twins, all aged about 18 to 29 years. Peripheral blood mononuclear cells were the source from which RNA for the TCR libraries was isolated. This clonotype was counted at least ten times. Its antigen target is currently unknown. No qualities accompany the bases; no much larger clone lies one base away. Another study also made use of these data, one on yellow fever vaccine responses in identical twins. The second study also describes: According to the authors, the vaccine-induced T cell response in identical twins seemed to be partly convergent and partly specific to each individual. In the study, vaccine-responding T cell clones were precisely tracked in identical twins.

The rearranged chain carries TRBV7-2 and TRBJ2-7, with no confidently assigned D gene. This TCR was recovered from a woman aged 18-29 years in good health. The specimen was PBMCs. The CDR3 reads CASSFLEYEQYF. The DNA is TGTGCCAGCAGCTTTCTGGAATACGAGCAGTACTTC.